This T cell receptor beta chain was retrieved from a study (dated by TCRdb to about 2016). Library prep was done by RT-PCR. The sequencing machine was an Illumina MiSeq. TCRdb reran the public reads through fastp at Q25 and MiXCR, keeping productive beta chains. Rows matching on CDR3 protein sequence are summarized as one entry with the most common DNA and genes. This sample holds 650,000 to 800,000 distinct CDR3 sequences; 12% to 15% were observed only once. Jointly, the top ten make up about 3.6% of the sample. As to this clonotype: Its antigen is not yet known. Base qualities are not recorded, but no much larger clone differs from it by a single base.

CDR1 DFQATT and CDR2 SNEGSKA are derived from the germline V gene (reference sequence). From its cysteine to its phenylalanine, the CDR3 spans 13 amino acids. The kept DNA is CDR3 alone, 39 bases in frame from the first base. The germline ends are 12 bases apart after V is trimmed by 3 bases and J by 7 bases. What was sequenced was memory CD4+ T cells from blood. The receptor chain draws on TRBV20-1 and TRBJ1-4; the D gene assignment is ambiguous. This sequence was found in a female donor in good health, serving as a healthy control. The DNA sequence follows: TGCAGTGCTAGTGTCACTGTGGGTGAAAAACTGTTTTTT. This yields the protein CSASVTVGEKLFF.